Below, 15 T cell receptor beta chains from the same sample are listed, as sequenced in a study of T cell responses to AZD1222 COVID-19 vaccine. Here immunoSEQ multiplex PCR was the method, and the copy in TCRdb shows in-frame clones only, minus some. There are about 140,000 clones in the sample; about 94% occur only once, and about 4% lies in the top ten. Specimen: peripheral blood, collected 28 days after the second AZD1222 dose. These receptor sequences come from an adult who received the AZD1222 COVID-19 vaccine.

The chain combines TRBV6-5 with TRBJ2-7; 15 nucleotides align to TRBD2. Germline-derived CDR1 and CDR2 are MNHEY and SVGAGI. The CDR3 is 15 amino acids. V was pared by 5 bases and J by 4 bases, with 3 bases of the junction left unmatched. CDR3 bases: TGTGCCAGCAGTCCGGGACTAGCGGGGGGTTACGAGCAGTACTTC. Translating gives CASSPGLAGGYEQYF.

The chain carries TRBV11-2 and TRBJ1-3; no reliable D call. Trimming removed 1 base at V and 0 bases at J, with 13 bases between. The CDR3 is 17 residues long. Germline CDR1 and CDR2: SGHAT and FQNNGV. CDR3 residues: CASSLVLNRPSGNTIYF. The CDR3 DNA reads as TGTGCCAGCAGCTTAGTTCTGAACCGCCCCTCTGGAAACACCATATATTTT.

J is TRBJ1-2 and V is TRBV25-1; D might be TRBD1 (5 bases). Germline loops: CDR1 MGHDK, CDR2 SYGVNS. V was clipped by 4 bases and J by 8 bases, with 23 bases between them. The CDR3 is made up of 16 amino acids. The CDR3: CASSASPLGRGVGYTF. The CDR3, as DNA: TGTGCCAGCAGTGCCTCCCCTCTGGGACGTGGTGTGGGCTACACCTTC.

The V gene is TRBV13, the J gene TRBJ2-3; D is tentatively TRBD1 or TRBD2 (6 bases each). Germline V lookup: CDR1 PRHDT, CDR2 FYEKMQ (reference sequence). The ends were cut back, 5 bases at V and 2 bases at J, with 29 bases in the middle. CDR3 length: 20 amino acids. CDR3 DNA sequence: TGTGCCAGCAGCACGGGCTGGGGGGCTTTAGCTTATAGGGACACAGATACGCAGTATTTT. It codes for CASSTGWGALAYRDTDTQYF.

The chain carries TRBV10-3 and TRBJ2-2; 9 bases line up with TRBD2. After removal of 2 bases from V and 2 bases from J, the junction contained 6 bases not matched to a gene. The CDR3 is 17 residues long. From germline, CDR1 is ENHRY and CDR2 SYGVKD. The CDR3 protein is CAISERLAGANTGELFF. The CDR3 region has the DNA TGTGCCATCAGTGAGAGGTTAGCGGGAGCCAACACCGGGGAGCTGTTTTTT.

V and J are TRBV19 and TRBJ2-5; weak D call: TRBD1 (5 bases). Trimming removed 4 bases at V and 3 bases at J, with 12 bases between. Germline V lookup: CDR1 LNHDA, CDR2 SQIVND (reference sequence). The CDR3 extends over 14 amino acids. The CDR3 here is CASSKIQGKETQYF. For the CDR3, the DNA is TGTGCCAGTAGTAAGATCCAGGGTAAAGAGACCCAGTACTTC.

This rearrangement joins TRBV9 to TRBJ1-1, with TRBD1 identical over 7 bases. Germline V gene sequence: CDR1 SGDLS, CDR2 YYNGEE. This CDR3 comprises 15 residues. After removal of 4 bases from V and 4 bases from J, the junction contained 10 bases not matched to a gene. The CDR3 DNA sequence: TGTGCCAGCAGCTTAGGAGGGGGCGCCGGCACTGAAGCTTTCTTT. Translating gives CASSLGGGAGTEAFF.

V and J are TRBV29-1 and TRBJ1-2; 8 nucleotides match TRBD1. The CDR3 covers 11 residues. J gave up 9 bases and V 4 bases, and 4 bases lay outside the gene matches. From germline, CDR1 is SQVTM and CDR2 ANQGSEA. CDR3 residues: CSVVTGERYTF. CDR3 DNA sequence: TGCAGCGTTGTGACAGGGGAACGCTACACCTTC. Filled out from reference TRBV29-1 and TRBJ1-2, the complete variable domain reads SAVISQKPSRDICQRGTSLTIQCQVDSQVTMMFWYRQQPGQSLTLIATANQGSEATYESGFVIDKFPISRPNLTFSTLTVSNMSPEDSSIYLCSVVTGERYTFGSGTRLTVV.

The J gene is TRBJ2-7, the V gene TRBV27; no clear D. Germline CDR1 and CDR2: MNHEY and SMNVEV (reference sequence). V shed 3 bases and J shed 0 bases, with 6 bases lying between them. CDR3 length: 13 amino acids. CDR3 coding DNA: TGTGCCAGCAGTTTGACCCGCTCCTACGAGCAGTACTTC. Translated, it gives CASSLTRSYEQYF.

J is TRBJ1-3 and V is TRBV18, with D hard to call. The CDR3 is 15 amino acids. Between the trimmed V and J ends, which lost 3 bases and 0 bases, there was a span of 9 bases. Germline V gene sequence: CDR1 KGHSH, CDR2 LQKENI. The CDR3 region has the DNA TGTGCCAGCTCACCCATAGCCCTCTCTGGAAACACCATATATTTT. Translated: CASSPIALSGNTIYF.

The chain recombines TRBV6-5 with TRBJ1-2, with D possibly matching TRBD1 (6 bases). The CDR3 runs to 13 residues. Germline values: CDR1 MNHEY, CDR2 SVGAGI. Trimming took off 4 bases at V and 7 bases at J, with 13 bases between the two ends. The CDR3 DNA reads TGTGCCAGCAGTTTAGGGGGGAGGGGTGGCTACACCTTC. This translates into CASSLGGRGGYTF.

This clone was observed a handful of times. The chain combines TRBV5-6 with TRBJ2-3; 7 bases line up with TRBD1. Trimming removed 2 bases from V and 6 bases from J; junction bases left unmatched: 12. Per the germline V gene, CDR1 is SGHDT and CDR2 is YYEEEE. The CDR3 contains 16 residues. This CDR3 reads CASSLGLSRGPDTQYF. DNA for the CDR3: TGTGCCAGCAGCTTAGGACTTTCTAGGGGGCCGGATACGCAGTATTTT.

V is TRBV2 and J is TRBJ1-6, with TRBD1 matching over 7 bases. V dropped 8 bases and J dropped 5; count of bases not matched to a gene: 9. The CDR3 length is 15 residues. Germline V CDR1 and CDR2: SNHLY, FYNNEI. CDR3 protein: CASQQGIGHNSPLHF. The CDR3 DNA sequence: TGTGCCAGCCAACAGGGGATTGGTCATAATTCACCCCTCCACTTT.

The sample holds one count of this clone. The CDR3 DNA reads as TGTGCCAGCAGCTTAAGGGGCACCGACACCGGGGAGCTGTTTTTT. The encoded protein is CASSLRGTDTGELFF. The rearrangement uses TRBV7-3 and TRBJ2-2; TRBD1 might be the D (5 bases). The germline V gene has CDR1 SGHTA and CDR2 FQGTGA. This CDR3 contains 15 residues. V dropped 1 base and J dropped 3 bases, with 9 bases sitting between them.

The chain couples TRBV5-8 to TRBJ2-1; 7 positions match TRBD2. V was clipped by 4 bases and J by 3 bases; unmatched bases: 7. The CDR3 extends over 15 amino acids. Per germline, CDR1 SGHTS and CDR2 YDEGEE. The CDR3 region is CASSRGGPSYNEQFF. In nucleotides, the CDR3 is TGTGCCAGCAGCCGCGGGGGACCGAGCTACAATGAGCAGTTCTTC.